These 21 T cell receptor beta chains were sequenced from one sample in a study of preoperative IRX-2 immunotherapy in early breast cancer. Treatment defined: preoperative locoregional IRX-2 cytokine immunotherapy. Clones were sequenced by immunoSEQ multiplex PCR, and TCRdb holds only the in-frame ones, with some missing. The table shows some 42,000 clones, with roughly 82% occurring only once. The sequencing here drew on lymph node tissue, taken after IRX-2 immunotherapy. The receptor set was obtained from a human donor with breast cancer.

The chain links TRBV11-3 to TRBJ1-5; perhaps TRBD1 as D (6 bases). The germline V gene has CDR1 SGHNT and CDR2 YENEEA. The V end lost 3 bases, the J end lost 4 bases, and 16 bases lay between the germline ends. This CDR3 has 16 amino acids. The chain's CDR3 is CASSFFADSKNQPQHF. The CDR3 DNA sequence: TGTGCCAGCAGCTTCTTTGCGGACAGTAAAAATCAGCCCCAGCATTTT.

The V and J genes are TRBV28 and TRBJ1-2; D remains unclear. CDR3 size: 12 residues. Deletions cut 3 bases from V and 3 bases from J, with 5 bases between. CDR1 MDHEN and CDR2 SYDVKM come from the germline V gene. The CDR3 is CASSLEDYGYTF. CDR3 nucleotides: TGTGCCAGCAGTTTGGAGGACTATGGCTACACCTTC.

In its sample, this clone was seen a few times. V gene TRBV12-5 combines with J gene TRBJ1-2; TRBD1 matches 10 bases. CDR1 and CDR2 from the germline V gene are LGHNT and FRNRAP. The CDR3 sequence is 13 residues long. The DNA of the CDR3 is TGTGCCAGCACCGGGGACAGGGGTCTAGGCTACACCTTC. Amino acid sequence: CASTGDRGLGYTF.

The rearrangement joins TRBV6-8 to TRBJ2-7, with 8 bases that match TRBD1. Germline V lookup: CDR1 MNHGY, CDR2 SAAAGT. V dropped 2 bases and J dropped 3; count of bases not matched to a gene: 0. This CDR3 spans 13 amino acids. The CDR3 loop is CASSYGTGYEQYF. As DNA, the CDR3 is TGTGCCAGCAGTTACGGGACAGGCTACGAGCAGTACTTC.

The J gene is TRBJ1-1, the V gene TRBV19, with D maybe TRBD1 (5 bases). The CDR3 loop spans 13 amino acids. Germline values: CDR1 LNHDA, CDR2 SQIVND (reference sequence). The V gene lost 7 bases and the J gene lost 1 base, with 10 bases spanning the gap. For the CDR3, the DNA is TGTGCCAGTACCACGACAGAGAACACTGAAGCTTTCTTT. Translated: CASTTTENTEAFF.

J is TRBJ2-7 and V is TRBV29-1; the D gene could be TRBD1 or TRBD2 (5 bases each). V was pared by 1 base and J by 2 bases, with 12 bases between. The germline V gene has CDR1 SQVTM and CDR2 ANQGSEA. The CDR3 is 14 residues long. CDR3 nucleotide sequence: TGCAGCGTTGAAGGTGGGGGAAACCCCTACGAGCAGTACTTC. Encoded protein: CSVEGGGNPYEQYF.

This clone was observed a single time. The chain links TRBV10-1 to TRBJ1-1, with a possible D match to TRBD1 (5 bases). This CDR3 contains 15 residues. Trimming shortened V by 0 bases and J by 4 bases, and 12 bases separated the two germline ends. Germline V gives CDR1 WNHNN, CDR2 SYGVQD (reference sequence). CDR3 loop: CASSESRGVGTEAFF. The CDR3 DNA is TGCGCCAGCAGTGAGTCGCGAGGGGTCGGCACTGAAGCTTTCTTT.

The chain uses TRBV10-2 and TRBJ1-1; maybe TRBD1 (6 bases). CDR1 and CDR2 (germline): WSHSY, SAAADI. Trimming left V 10 bases short and J 0 bases short, with 12 bases between. The CDR3 extends over 13 amino acids. The CDR3 region has the DNA TGCGCCACTGAACAGGGAATGAACACTGAAGCTTTCTTT. It specifies CATEQGMNTEAFF.

This clone was found once. The J gene is TRBJ2-7, the V gene TRBV7-6; TRBD2 agrees at 9 bases. V gave up 5 bases and J gave up 1 base; unmatched junction bases: 6. The CDR3 runs 15 residues. Germline V CDR1 and CDR2: SGHVS, FNYEAQ. The CDR3 sequence is CASSHSGGGSYEQYF. The CDR3 region has the DNA TGTGCCAGCAGCCATAGCGGGGGAGGGTCCTACGAGCAGTACTTC.

The rearrangement joins TRBV18 to TRBJ1-3; D gene unclear. CDR3 length equals 16 residues. Germline values: CDR1 KGHSH, CDR2 LQKENI. V lost 6 bases and J lost 0, with 15 bases in between. The CDR3 nucleotides read TGTGCCAGCTCGCCCTGGACGGCCTACTCTGGAAACACCATATATTTT. This encodes CASSPWTAYSGNTIYF.

The chain recombines TRBV6-8 with TRBJ2-3; D may be TRBD2 (6 bases). V lost 10 bases and J 7 bases, leaving 24 bases between the germline ends. CDR1 is MNHGY, CDR2 SAAAGT, per germline. The CDR3 spans 15 residues. CDR3: CAITSAGPMGYTQYF. The CDR3, as DNA: TGTGCCATCACCTCGGCGGGGCCTATGGGGTATACGCAGTATTTT.

This clone has a handful of counts. The chain joins TRBV19 to TRBJ2-7; D uncertain. From germline, CDR1 is LNHDA and CDR2 SQIVND (reference sequence). Trimming took off 3 bases at V and 5 bases at J, with 8 bases between the two ends. This CDR3 is built from 12 residues. The CDR3 bases are TGTGCCAGTAGTATGGGTCACAACGAGCAGTACTTC. Translating gives CASSMGHNEQYF.

The V gene is TRBV19, the J gene TRBJ1-2, with D uncertain. In germline, CDR1 is LNHDA, CDR2 SQIVND (reference sequence). This CDR3 spans 13 amino acids. Trimming cost V 3 bases and J 5 bases, with 10 bases left between them. The CDR3 DNA follows: TGTGCCAGTAGTATTAAAGGGTGGTATGGCTACACCTTC. The encoded protein is CASSIKGWYGYTF.

This chain links TRBV6-8 with TRBJ1-3, with D tentatively TRBD1 (6 bases). This CDR3 spans 15 amino acids. Germline values: CDR1 MNHGY, CDR2 SAAAGT. The V gene lost 6 bases and the J gene lost 2 bases, with 14 bases spanning the gap. CDR3: CASRINRDAGNTIYF. The CDR3 DNA reads TGTGCCAGCAGAATAAACAGGGATGCTGGAAACACCATATATTTT.

The chain has TRBV6-8 and TRBJ1-1; no clear D. The CDR3 spans 14 residues. Germline loops: CDR1 MNHGY, CDR2 SAAAGT. V lost 5 bases, J lost 5 bases, and 15 bases lay in between. CDR3 DNA sequence: TGTGCCAGCAGTGAGGGTACCCTGGGGACTGAAGCTTTCTTT. It codes for CASSEGTLGTEAFF.

The chain carries TRBV6-8 and TRBJ2-1; D possibly corresponds to TRBD1 (6 bases). V was shortened by 4 bases and J by 2 bases, with 15 bases between the two germline ends. This CDR3 has 16 residues. The V gene's germline CDR1 is MNHGY and CDR2 SAAAGT. Here the CDR3 DNA reads TGTGCCAGCAGTTCCGGACGACAGGTCGCCTACAATGAGCAGTTCTTC. It is translated as CASSSGRQVAYNEQFF.

This sequence joins TRBV28 and TRBJ2-7; 10 nucleotides match TRBD1. The CDR3 loop spans 16 amino acids. V trimming: 5 bases; J trimming: 4 bases; junction bases outside the gene matches: 11. CDR1 is MDHEN, CDR2 SYDVKM, per germline. CDR3 region: CASSRGGTGAVYEQYF. CDR3 DNA sequence: TGTGCCAGCAGTAGAGGGGGGACAGGGGCTGTTTACGAGCAGTACTTC.

This clone has only one observation. V is TRBV6-8 and J is TRBJ1-2; D is uncertain. Looked up from germline, CDR1 is MNHGY and CDR2 is SAAAGT. V dropped 2 bases and J dropped 4 bases, with 8 bases sitting between them. This CDR3 region has 13 residues. DNA of the CDR3: TGTGCCAGCAGTTACAGGGATCGCTATGGCTACACCTTC. Translating gives CASSYRDRYGYTF.

The chain uses TRBV30 and TRBJ1-1; no firm D call. This CDR3 contains 11 residues. V was pared by 0 bases and J by 9 bases, with 8 bases between. The germline V gene encodes CDR1 GTSNPN and CDR2 SVGIG (reference sequence). The CDR3 nucleotides read TGTGCCTGGAGTGTGGGGTCCCAAGCTTTCTTT. As protein: CAWSVGSQAFF. Full variable domain (outside the CDR3, taken from reference TRBV30 and TRBJ1-1): SQTIHQWPATLVQPVGSPLSLECTVEGTSNPNLYWYRQAAGRGLQLLFYSVGIGQISSEVPQNLSASRPQDRQFILSSKKLLLSDSGFYLCAWSVGSQAFFGQGTRLTVV.

This clone was counted once. V gene TRBV6-8 combines with J gene TRBJ1-1; D is possibly TRBD1 (6 bases). Germline values: CDR1 MNHGY, CDR2 SAAAGT. V lost 6 bases and J lost 2, with 16 bases in between. CDR3 size: 15 residues. The CDR3 nucleotides are TGTGCCAGCAGCCCATATTCGGACAGAAACACTGAAGCTTTCTTT. It encodes CASSPYSDRNTEAFF.

This clone has a handful of counts. The chain has TRBV14 and TRBJ1-2, with 9 bases identical to TRBD1. Germline CDR1 reads SGHDN; CDR2 reads FVKESK. There are 18 residues in the CDR3. Trimming removed 4 bases from V and 3 bases from J; junction bases left unmatched: 15. CDR3 sequence: CASSPRPLPGQGDYGYTF. In DNA, the CDR3 is TGTGCCAGCAGCCCACGTCCCCTACCGGGACAGGGAGACTATGGCTACACCTTC.